Included here is one T cell receptor (beta chain) sequence, with context. The data were taken from a study of blood T cell repertoires in COVID-19. About the research overall: Acute and convalescent COVID-19 samples came from the United States, Italy and Spain. PBMCs, B-cell-depleted T cells, or T cells provided the cDNA or gDNA that made up the material.

The junction had 6 bases not matched to a gene; V was cut back by 2 bases and J by 7 bases. The CDR3 contains 17 residues. Per the germline V gene, CDR1 is KGHSH and CDR2 is LQKENI. In the study's own analysis: It was from reference gene primer amplification that nucleated cell counts were estimated. The protocol was immunoSEQ multiplex PCR, while the TCRdb copy is restricted to in-frame clones and leaves out a portion. V and J calls and clone size are those listed in that table; D and trimming were worked out from the DNA. The profile shows some 87,000 clones, around 82% of them singletons. This receptor was identified in a man aged 50 to 60 who had recovered from COVID-19. Input material: peripheral blood. The genes are TRBV18 and TRBJ1-6; 12 bases align to TRBD1. The CDR3, as DNA: TGTGCCAGCTCACCATACGGGACAGGGGGCGCGAATTCACCCCTCCACTTT. Residues: CASSPYGTGGANSPLHF.